This record concerns one T cell receptor (beta chain) sequence. These data come from a study of blood T cell repertoires in COVID-19. Study-wide background: COVID-19 samples collected from the United States, Italy and Spain covered acute and convalescent phases.

Original methodology: Amplified reference gene primers provided the basis for estimating nucleated cell counts. The method was immunoSEQ multiplex PCR; TCRdb's version includes in-frame clones alone and lacks a portion of them. Clone size and the V and J calls come from that table; the DNA yielded D and trimming. The sample records some 70,000 clones, around 89% being singletons. The TCR originated in a man aged 60 to 69 with acute or convalescent COVID-19. What was sequenced was peripheral blood.

CDR3 region: CASTRLRETQYF. The CDR3 DNA follows: TGTGCCAGCACGAGACTACGAGAGACCCAGTACTTC. The chain uses TRBV2 and TRBJ2-5, with TRBD2 as a possible D gene (5 bases). This CDR3 is 12 amino acids long. CDR1 SNHLY and CDR2 FYNNEI come from the germline V gene. V lost 7 bases and J lost 4, with 10 bases in between.